A selection of T cell receptor beta chains follows, all from one sample in a study of blood T cell repertoires in COVID-19. TCRdb's table, derived via immunoSEQ multiplex PCR, lists solely in-frame clones and lacks some. In the table there are 300,000 to 400,000 clones, 70% to 90% of which are singletons. Sequenced input: PBMCs or T cells enriched from blood (not recorded which). The receptors derive from a woman aged 40-49 years with acute COVID-19. CDR3s leave out the opening cysteine and the closing phenylalanine or tryptophan.

J | V | CDR3
TRBJ1-6 | TRBV28 | ASSPGQGWTPLH
TRBJ1-5 | TRBV28 | ASSLRDRGPYSNQPQH
TRBJ2-5 | TRBV19 | ASSPRSGRAMRETQY
TRBJ1-5 | TRBV5-1 | ASSLDGQGAQPQH
TRBJ1-6 | TRBV5-4 | ASSWGGQGKAYNSPLH
TRBJ2-1 | TRBV28 | ASSITGTSGRNEQF
TRBJ1-3 | TRBV2 | ASRGDISGNTIY
TRBJ2-3 | TRBV7-3 | ASSSRVPRQKTSTDTQY
TRBJ2-3 | TRBV13 | ASSSTRDYH
TRBJ1-1 | TRBV11-2 | ASRPGQVNTEAF
TRBJ2-2 | TRBV29-1 | SLIITGELF
TRBJ1-2 | TRBV6-6 | ASSSGQSYGYT
TRBJ1-3 | TRBV19 | ASIPTVSGNTIY
TRBJ1-5 | TRBV5-1 | ASSQGTEGYQPQH
TRBJ2-7 | TRBV20-1 | SASPGTSGRAYEQY
TRBJ1-5 | TRBV27 | ASSLRGSGNQPQH
TRBJ2-3 | TRBV7-3 | ASSPNRVSTDTQY
TRBJ2-2 | TRBV11-2 | ASSSWRTGAGELF
TRBJ2-1 | TRBV9 | ASSAPLATRYNEQF
TRBJ2-2 | TRBV9 | ASSVRGTSVSGELF
TRBJ2-2 | TRBV7-9 | ASSPNLGDSPTGELF
TRBJ1-5 | TRBV6-5 | ASRDTTLLNQPQH
TRBJ2-5 | TRBV6-5 | ASILAWAGETQY
TRBJ2-5 | TRBV14 | ASSQIDYQETQY
TRBJ1-4 | TRBV24-1 | ATSDRTGRGKLF
TRBJ2-3 | TRBV14 | ASSSPGHSTDTQY
TRBJ1-2 | TRBV9 | ASSVPGNYGYT
TRBJ1-5 | TRBV27 | ASSFRGNGNQPQH